This TCR beta chain derives from a study of blood T cell repertoires in COVID-19. Study-wide background: Material from acute and convalescent COVID-19 was sourced from the United States, Italy and Spain. Nucleic acid was either cDNA or gDNA, and it came from T cells, B-cell-depleted T cells, or PBMCs.

The table came from immunoSEQ multiplex PCR; TCRdb's copy has only in-frame clones and leaves some out. The sample has a few hundred thousand clones; about nine tenths are singletons. The germline V gene encodes CDR1 MNHEY and CDR2 SVGAGI. Trimming took off 1 base at V and 5 bases at J, with 18 bases between the two ends. CDR3 length equals 16 residues. The clonotype was recovered from a man aged 45 to 65 with acute or convalescent COVID-19. The specimen was peripheral blood. The V call is TRBV6-5, the J call TRBJ2-7; no definite D call. The DNA of the CDR3 is TGTGCCAGCAGTTACTGGGCAACTTCGGTGTTGGACGAGCAGTACTTC. Translated: CASSYWATSVLDEQYF.